The 28 T cell receptor beta chains presented below share a single source sample, sequenced in a study of tumour-infiltrating T cells in Burkitt lymphoma (dated by TCRdb to the early 2020s). Receptors were amplified or captured by the immunoSEQ multiplex PCR assay. Drawn from immuneACCESS, this table holds only the in-frame rearrangements with V and J called that TCRdb kept. Clones are partly lost; checked studies trace under half to an unresolved V gene and leave the rest unexplained. This sample comprises 6,000 to 8,500 clones, around 70% of them detected only once. The ten largest account for roughly 39% of the sample. The material sequenced was tumor tissue. These receptors all stem from a human donor with diffuse large B-cell lymphoma.

V gene TRBV2 combines with J gene TRBJ1-5; D gene uncertain. The germline gives CDR1 SNHLY, CDR2 FYNNEI. V was trimmed by 4 bases and J by 4 bases, leaving 14 bases between them. This CDR3 spans 15 amino acids. CDR3 sequence reads: CASSVGGQRNQPQHF. DNA of the CDR3: TGTGCCAGCAGTGTAGGCGGCCAGAGGAATCAGCCCCAGCATTTT.

The chain combines TRBV28 with TRBJ2-7; D not resolved. The CDR3 loop spans 13 amino acids. V lost 8 bases, J lost 3 bases, and 14 bases lay in between. Germline CDR1 MDHEN, CDR2 SYDVKM. The CDR3 DNA reads TGTGCCAGCTCTCGGGTCTGGAGCTACGAGCAGTACTTC. Translating it yields CASSRVWSYEQYF.

The chain joins TRBV5-8 to TRBJ1-1; perhaps TRBD1 as D (5 bases). This CDR3 is built from 15 residues. From germline, CDR1 is SGHTS and CDR2 YDEGEE. Trimming removed 0 bases from V and 3 bases from J, with 12 bases in between. The CDR3 reads CASSLVTGGDTEAFF. In DNA, the CDR3 is TGTGCCAGCAGCTTGGTGACGGGGGGGGACACTGAAGCTTTCTTT.

This clone was observed a handful of times. The J gene is TRBJ1-2, the V gene TRBV6-5; 8 positions agree with TRBD1. V lost 2 bases to trimming and J lost 8 bases; unmatched junction nucleotides: 7. Germline V lookup: CDR1 MNHEY, CDR2 SVGAGI. CDR3 length: 14 residues. CDR3: CASSYPGQGGGYTF. CDR3 DNA sequence: TGTGCCAGCAGTTACCCAGGACAGGGCGGGGGCTACACCTTC.

As DNA, the CDR3 is TGTGCCAGCAGCTTAGAAGGGAGGGCAACCGGGGAGCTGTTTTTT. Residues: CASSLEGRATGELFF. This chain uses TRBV7-2 with TRBJ2-2, with 7 bases identical to TRBD2. Germline V gene sequence: CDR1 SGHTA, CDR2 FQGNSA. The ends lost 1 base at V and 5 bases at J; junction bases unmatched: 4. The CDR3 extends over 15 amino acids.

V and J are TRBV12-5 and TRBJ1-1; D unclear. The V end lost 8 bases, the J end lost 0 bases, and 7 bases lay between the germline ends. Germline V gives CDR1 LGHNT, CDR2 FRNRAP. This CDR3 contains 12 residues. The chain's CDR3 is CASRHMNTEAFF. CDR3 coding DNA: TGTGCTAGTCGCCACATGAACACTGAAGCTTTCTTT.

The V gene is TRBV5-1, the J gene TRBJ2-7; 15 nucleotides align to TRBD2. This CDR3 region has 17 residues. V lost 0 bases and J lost 1; bases outside the gene matches: 2. The germline CDR1 and CDR2 sequences are SGHRS and YFSETQ. The CDR3 reads CASSLAGLAGGSYEQYF. CDR3 sequence (DNA): TGCGCCAGCAGCTTGGCTGGACTAGCGGGGGGGTCCTACGAGCAGTACTTC.

This clone was counted a single time. This chain's CDR3 is CASSLEGASYGYTF. Written as DNA, the CDR3 is TGCGCCAGCAGCTTAGAGGGGGCAAGCTATGGCTACACCTTC. The chain is built from TRBV5-1 and TRBJ1-2; the match to TRBD1 covers 7 bases. CDR3 length equals 14 residues. V gave up 2 bases and J gave up 4 bases; unmatched junction bases: 5. CDR1 and CDR2 (germline): SGHRS, YFSETQ.

The J gene is TRBJ1-1, the V gene TRBV6-5; unclear D gene. V was shortened by 2 bases and J by 2 bases, with 9 bases between the two germline ends. CDR1 MNHEY and CDR2 SVGAGI come from the germline V gene. The CDR3 loop spans 14 amino acids. The CDR3 loop is CASSYETPNTEAFF. The CDR3 DNA reads TGTGCCAGCAGTTACGAGACACCCAACACTGAAGCTTTCTTT.

The rearrangement links TRBV11-2 to TRBJ2-7; TRBD1 or TRBD2 may be the D gene (5 bases each). Germline V gives CDR1 SGHAT, CDR2 FQNNGV. Trimming pared 8 bases from V and 9 bases from J, leaving 20 bases between. The CDR3 is 13 amino acids. The CDR3 region has the DNA TGTGCCAGCCTCCGGGGCTCTACCCGCCGGCAGTACTTC. Translated, it gives CASLRGSTRRQYF. Drawing the rest from reference TRBV11-2 and TRBJ2-7, the complete variable domain is EAGVAQSPRYKIIEKRQSVAFWCNPISGHATLYWYQQILGQGPKLLIQFQNNGVVDDSQLPKDRFSAERLKGVDSTLKIQPAKLEDSAVYLCASLRGSTRRQYFGPGTRLTVT.

The chain employs TRBV2 and TRBJ1-4; D call uncertain. Trimming removed 7 bases at V and 12 bases at J, with 15 bases between. The germline V gene has CDR1 SNHLY and CDR2 FYNNEI. The length of the CDR3 is 12 residues. CDR3 sequence (DNA): TGTGCCAGCACGAGGGTTCAACCGGAACTGTTTTTT. This codes for CASTRVQPELFF.

This clone came up a few times. The chain uses TRBV6-6 and TRBJ1-2; possibly TRBD1 for D (5 bases). Germline V gives CDR1 MNHNY, CDR2 SVGAGI (reference sequence). The CDR3 consists of 16 residues. Between the trimmed V and J ends, which lost 7 bases and 3 bases, there was a span of 21 bases. CDR3 sequence reads: CASNGWDHQDDYGYTF. The CDR3 DNA follows: TGTGCCAGCAACGGGTGGGACCACCAAGATGACTATGGCTACACCTTC.

The V and J genes are TRBV5-6 and TRBJ1-2, with D unresolved. This CDR3 comprises 12 residues. The germline V and J ends were trimmed by 5 bases and 3 bases, with 8 bases remaining between them. Germline V CDR1 and CDR2: SGHDT, YYEEEE. Here the CDR3 DNA reads TGTGCCAGCAGTGAGGGTTACTATGGCTACACCTTC. Translation: CASSEGYYGYTF.

The chain combines TRBV2 with TRBJ1-5; no definite D call. This CDR3 spans 14 amino acids. Trimming removed 4 bases from V and 0 bases from J, with 7 bases in between. CDR1 is SNHLY and CDR2 is FYNNEI in the germline V gene. CDR3 in amino acids: CASSGVYSNQPQHF. In nucleotides, the CDR3 is TGTGCCAGCAGTGGGGTGTATAGCAATCAGCCCCAGCATTTT.

This clone was seen just once. The genes are TRBV2 and TRBJ2-7; D not certain. Germline V gene sequence: CDR1 SNHLY, CDR2 FYNNEI. Trimming took off 2 bases at V and 2 bases at J, with 4 bases between the two ends. The CDR3 runs to 12 residues. CDR3 amino acids: CASSELAYEQYF. The DNA of the CDR3 is TGTGCCAGCAGTGAACTAGCCTACGAGCAGTACTTC.

This chain uses TRBV11-2 with TRBJ2-5; D is undetermined. V lost 5 bases and J lost 5, with 15 bases in between. The germline CDR1 and CDR2 sequences are SGHAT and FQNNGV. There are 14 residues in the CDR3. The CDR3 spells CASSPTAVGETQYF. The CDR3 DNA follows: TGTGCCAGCAGCCCCACCGCAGTAGGGGAGACCCAGTACTTC.

V gene TRBV5-4 combines with J gene TRBJ2-6; D not resolved. The CDR3 is made up of 15 amino acids. Germline-derived CDR1 and CDR2 are SGHNT and YYREEE (reference sequence). Trimming cost V 0 bases and J 0 bases, with 4 bases left between them. This chain's CDR3 is CASSLGSSGANVLTF. CDR3 nucleotides: TGTGCCAGCAGCTTGGGAAGCTCTGGGGCCAACGTCCTGACTTTC.

The CDR3 DNA reads as TGCGCCAGCGGCAACCTATCCAGGCAGCATGAAGCTTTCTTT. Amino acid sequence: CASGNLSRQHEAFF. V gene TRBV5-1 combines with J gene TRBJ1-1, with D uncertain. The CDR3 length is 14 residues. V shed 7 bases and J shed 7 bases, with 20 bases lying between them. The germline V gene encodes CDR1 SGHRS and CDR2 YFSETQ. Using reference TRBV5-1 and TRBJ1-1 for the parts outside the CDR3, the full variable domain is KAGVTQTPRYLIKTRGQQVTLSCSPISGHRSVSWYQQTPGQGLQFLFEYFSETQRNKGNFPGRFSGRQFSNSRSEMNVSTLELGDSALYLCASGNLSRQHEAFFGQGTRLTVV.

The rearrangement links TRBV5-1 to TRBJ2-7, with D maybe TRBD1 (6 bases). Trimming took 3 bases from V and 3 from J, leaving 13 bases between them. Looked up from germline, CDR1 is SGHRS and CDR2 is YFSETQ. The CDR3 contains 14 residues. The CDR3 DNA reads as TGCGCCAGCAGCTCCCGAGGGGGTGTCTACGAGCAGTACTTC. Its protein product is CASSSRGGVYEQYF.

For this clone: This CDR3 fails to terminate in the conserved phenylalanine or tryptophan, so it likely reflects a read error. No DNA is shown, since the ends of the CDR3 on it are uncertain; the CDR3 is the one TCRdb lists. The gene calls are TRBV18 and TRBJ1-1. Counting both end residues, the CDR3 totals 12 amino acids. CDR1 KGHSH and CDR2 LQKENI come from the germline V gene. This CDR3 reads CASSPPHQRGSL.

This clone was found once. V is TRBV10-2 and J is TRBJ1-5, with TRBD1 as a possible D gene (5 bases). Germline V gene data show CDR1 as WSHSY and CDR2 as SAAADI. The V gene lost 6 bases and the J gene lost 0 bases, with 12 bases spanning the gap. This CDR3 is 15 amino acids long. The CDR3 is CASRDGASSNQPQHF. The CDR3 nucleotides are TGCGCCAGCAGGGATGGGGCGAGTAGCAATCAGCCCCAGCATTTT.

Note on this clone: A read error may account for a junction end that differs from germline. This chain joins TRBV6-1 and TRBJ1-1; D unclear. The germline V gene has CDR1 MNHNS and CDR2 SASEGT. The length of the CDR3 is 10 residues. CDR3 residues: CASREMKAFF. The CDR3 nucleotides read TGTGCCAGCCGTGAGATGAAAGCTTTCTTT.

This clone is classed as large (0.1 to 1%). The chain combines TRBV7-9 with TRBJ2-3; TRBD2 matches 9 bases. Trimming cost V 5 bases and J 9 bases; bases outside gene matches: 3. Germline V CDR1 and CDR2: SEHNR, FQNEAQ (reference sequence). The CDR3 is 12 amino acids. The CDR3 here is CASSASGDTQYF. In DNA form, the CDR3 reads TGTGCCAGCAGCGCTAGCGGGGACACGCAGTATTTT.

The chain links TRBV2 to TRBJ1-6; tentatively, D is TRBD1 (5 bases). Trimming took off 4 bases at V and 7 bases at J, with 11 bases between the two ends. CDR1 is SNHLY and CDR2 is FYNNEI in the germline V gene. The CDR3 contains 14 residues. CDR3 sequence: CASSGGRGNSPLHF. CDR3 DNA: TGTGCCAGCAGTGGTGGGAGGGGAAATTCACCCCTCCACTTT.

V is TRBV6-5 and J is TRBJ2-3, with D maybe TRBD1 (5 bases). The germline V gene encodes CDR1 MNHEY and CDR2 SVGAGI. The CDR3 runs 14 residues. The ends were cut back, 0 bases at V and 8 bases at J, with 12 bases in the middle. Here the CDR3 DNA reads TGTGCCAGCAGTTACTCGAATAGAAGGGGTACGCAGTATTTT. Translated, it gives CASSYSNRRGTQYF.

On this clone: Other nucleotide sequences in the sample specify the same CDR3. V usage is TRBV4-3 and J usage is TRBJ1-1, with D unresolved. CDR1 and CDR2 (germline): LGHNA, YSLEER. Trimming shortened V by 4 bases and J by 0 bases, and 6 bases separated the two germline ends. The CDR3 loop spans 13 amino acids. The CDR3 is CASSPSLNTEAFF. Written as DNA, the CDR3 is TGCGCCAGCAGCCCAAGCCTGAACACTGAAGCTTTCTTT.

This clone has only one observation. The rearrangement joins TRBV4-2 to TRBJ1-1, with unresolved D. This CDR3 contains 14 residues. The V gene's germline CDR1 is LGHNA and CDR2 YNFKEQ. V lost 1 base to trimming and J lost 4 bases, with 10 bases between them. The CDR3 bases are TGTGCCAGCAGCCAAGGGGGTAGGTTCACTGAAGCTTTCTTT. Translating it yields CASSQGGRFTEAFF.

The chain has TRBV5-4 and TRBJ1-5, with 9 bases aligning to TRBD1. The germline gives CDR1 SGHNT, CDR2 YYREEE (reference sequence). J gave up 3 bases and V 5 bases, and 6 bases lay outside the gene matches. The CDR3 runs 15 residues. CDR3 nucleotide sequence: TGTGCCAGCAGTACGGGACAGGGCATCAATCAGCCCCAGCATTTT. Amino acid sequence: CASSTGQGINQPQHF. Filled out from reference TRBV5-4 and TRBJ1-5, the complete variable domain reads ETGVTQSPTHLIKTRGQQVTLRCSSQSGHNTVSWYQQALGQGPQFIFQYYREEENGRGNFPPRFSGLQFPNYSSELNVNALELDDSALYLCASSTGQGINQPQHFGDGTRLSIL.